One and the same sample provided the 7 T cell receptor beta chains below, sequenced in a study of cytomegalovirus exposure and HLA in healthy donors. Both 60 Vbeta primers and 13 Jbeta primers went into the PCR. Only in-frame clones appear in the TCRdb table, and some are missing; sequencing was by immunoSEQ multiplex PCR. This sample has roughly 120,000 clones, with approximately 78% found just once. Source material: PBMCs. These receptors all stem from a man aged 35 to 55 in good health and CMV-seronegative.

CDR3 coding DNA: TGTGCCAGCAGCAAAGGGAGCACGCCCAATGAGCAGTTCTTC. Translated, it gives CASSKGSTPNEQFF. The chain carries TRBV21-1 and TRBJ2-1; the table's D call TRBD2 went unverified against the DNA. TRBV21-1 corresponds to a pseudogene. The CDR3 has 14 amino acids.

This chain connects TRBV10-3 to TRBJ1-5; tentatively, D is TRBD1 (5 bases). Trimming removed 4 bases from V and 7 bases from J, with 14 bases in between. The length of the CDR3 is 14 residues. The germline V gene encodes CDR1 ENHRY and CDR2 SYGVKD. CDR3 in amino acids: CAISGGGAGQPQHF. Here the CDR3 DNA reads TGTGCCATCAGTGGGGGAGGGGCGGGACAGCCCCAGCATTTT.

The CDR3 reads CASSLTSGGTDTQYF. CDR3 coding DNA: TGCGCCAGCAGCCTGACTAGCGGGGGCACAGATACGCAGTATTTT. This chain uses TRBV5-1 with TRBJ2-3, with 11 bases fitting TRBD2. Germline loops: CDR1 SGHRS, CDR2 YFSETQ. The CDR3 length is 15 residues. V gave up 4 bases and J gave up 1 base; unmatched junction bases: 2.

The chain uses TRBV28 and TRBJ2-1; TRBD1 aligns across 8 bases. This CDR3 has 16 amino acids. Germline CDR1 reads MDHEN; CDR2 reads SYDVKM. V lost 6 bases to trimming and J lost 6 bases; unmatched junction nucleotides: 13. DNA for the CDR3: TGTGCCAGCAGGATCCAGGGGGCGCAAATGTCCAATGAGCAGTTCTTC. Amino acid sequence: CASRIQGAQMSNEQFF.

The rearrangement joins TRBV13 to TRBJ1-6; TRBD1 is a possible D gene (5 bases). Looked up from germline, CDR1 is PRHDT and CDR2 is FYEKMQ (reference sequence). The CDR3 is made up of 17 amino acids. With 5 bases removed from V and 12 bases from J, the gap between germline ends came to 26 bases. CDR3 region: CASSQLGDSPFWKPLHF. CDR3 in DNA: TGTGCCAGCAGCCAGCTCGGCGACAGCCCATTTTGGAAACCCCTCCACTTT.

This chain uses TRBV5-1 with TRBJ2-5; 11 bases map to TRBD1. With V trimmed by 4 bases and J by 4 bases, 9 bases remained unmatched. The CDR3 spans 16 residues. Looked up from germline, CDR1 is SGHRS and CDR2 is YFSETQ. The CDR3 spells CASSMVLDRGRETQYF. DNA of the CDR3: TGCGCCAGCAGCATGGTCCTGGACAGGGGGCGAGAGACCCAGTACTTC.

The V gene is TRBV7-2, the J gene TRBJ1-5; D may be TRBD1 (6 bases). CDR3 length equals 14 residues. The germline CDR1 and CDR2 sequences are SGHTA and FQGNSA. V was shortened by 1 base and J by 9 bases, with 13 bases between the two germline ends. The CDR3 region has the DNA TGTGCCAGCAGCTTAGGGGCAGGGGTTCGGCCCCAGCATTTT. This sequence encodes CASSLGAGVRPQHF. Combining the CDR3 with reference TRBV7-2 and TRBJ1-5 gives the whole variable domain GAGVSQSPSNKVTEKGKDVELRCDPISGHTALYWYRQSLGQGLEFLIYFQGNSAPDKSGLPSDRFSAERTGGSVSTLTIQRTQQEDSAVYLCASSLGAGVRPQHFGDGTRLSIL.